These T cell receptor beta chains were read from a single sample in a study of vaccination and CD4 T cells after COVID-19. Antigen specificity for these receptors is unknown. Each CDR3 protein gets one entry after TCRdb re-called the PCR reads with MiXCR. Among thousands of distinct CDR3 sequences listed, 60% to 80% were seen once. The source was cultured CD4+ T cells from blood, collected after SARS-CoV-2 vaccination. Receptors originate from a human donor with COVID-19. Both conserved end residues are part of each CDR3. A D gene is named only where the DNA matches it firmly. Clone size, where shown, is once, few, many, or a class for clones that have expanded.

d_gene,v_gene,abundance,j_gene,CDR3aa,CDR3nt
-,TRBV10-3,-,TRBJ1-2,CAISPNKSNYGYTF,TGTGCCATCAGTCCCAATAAGTCAAACTATGGCTACACCTTC
-,TRBV20-1,-,TRBJ2-5,CSARDRKGQETQYF,TGCAGTGCTAGAGATCGGAAAGGGCAAGAGACCCAGTACTTC
TRBD1,TRBV2,-,TRBJ2-2,CASRGTERVSGELFF,TGTGCCAGCAGGGGGACAGAACGCGTATCCGGGGAGCTGTTTTTT
-,TRBV7-2,-,TRBJ1-5,CASSLMRDQPQHF,TGTGCCAGCAGCTTAATGCGCGATCAGCCCCAGCATTTT
-,TRBV19,-,TRBJ1-1,CASMDWREAFF,TGTGCCAGTATGGATTGGCGAGAAGCTTTCTTT
-,TRBV7-2,-,TRBJ2-7,CASSPRGRAYEQYF,TGTGCCAGCAGCCCTAGGGGTAGGGCCTACGAGCAGTACTTC
-,TRBV28,-,TRBJ2-5,CASSFLTGNQETQYF,TGTGCCAGCAGTTTTTTGACGGGGAACCAAGAGACCCAGTACTTC
TRBD1,TRBV28,few,TRBJ2-2,CASSPRGRELFF,TGTGCCAGCAGTCCCAGGGGGCGGGAGCTGTTTTTT
TRBD1,TRBV6-5,-,TRBJ1-2,CASSYSHSLGRTGNNGYTF,TGTGCCAGCAGTTACTCCCATTCCCTCGGAAGGACAGGGAATAACGGCTACACCTTC
-,TRBV2,few,TRBJ2-5,CASSGDVGRETQYF,TGTGCCAGCAGTGGGGATGTGGGCAGGGAGACCCAGTACTTC
-,TRBV7-3,once,TRBJ1-3,CASSPSGTSGNTIYF,TGTGCCAGCAGCCCCTCGGGGACCTCTGGAAACACCATATATTTT
-,TRBV7-9,-,TRBJ2-3,CASSRGGSTDTQYF,TGTGCCAGCAGCCGGGGTGGGAGCACAGATACGCAGTATTTT
TRBD1,TRBV2,-,TRBJ2-2,CASNDREGTGELFF,TGTGCCAGCAACGACAGGGAAGGGACCGGGGAGCTGTTTTTT
-,TRBV20-1,-,TRBJ2-7,CSARDSGTYEQYF,TGCAGTGCTAGAGATTCAGGGACCTACGAGCAGTACTTC
-,TRBV11-3,few,TRBJ1-1,CASSFGQLSNTEAFF,TGTGCCAGCAGCTTCGGACAGCTTTCTAACACTGAAGCTTTCTTT
-,TRBV7-2,-,TRBJ1-1,CASSTRSEAFF,TGTGCCAGCAGCACACGGTCTGAAGCTTTCTTT
-,TRBV28,-,TRBJ1-2,CASSSAGVWAEKDGYTF,TGTGCCAGCAGTTCCGCTGGGGTATGGGCCGAGAAGGATGGCTACACCTTC
TRBD2,TRBV6-1,-,TRBJ2-2,CASRGLAGAPGELFF,TGTGCCAGCAGAGGACTAGCGGGGGCCCCCGGGGAGCTGTTTTTT
-,TRBV6-1,-,TRBJ2-3,CASRRQGRTDTQYF,TGTGCCAGCAGAAGACAAGGGAGAACAGATACGCAGTATTTT
-,TRBV4-3,once,TRBJ1-5,CASSQDTTKYQPQHF,TGCGCCAGCAGCCAGGACACCACTAAGTATCAGCCCCAGCATTTT
-,TRBV6-1,-,TRBJ1-2,CASGDGYTF,TGTGCCAGCGGTGACGGCTACACCTTC
TRBD1,TRBV20-1,-,TRBJ1-1,CSAGGPRGRSTEAFF,TGCAGTGCTGGGGGGCCCAGGGGGCGAAGCACTGAAGCTTTCTTT
TRBD2,TRBV9,-,TRBJ2-3,CASSELAGGTDTQYF,TGTGCCAGCAGCGAACTAGCGGGAGGCACAGATACGCAGTATTTT
-,TRBV7-2,-,TRBJ1-1,CASSLVPGAGTEAFF,TGTGCCAGCAGCTTAGTTCCGGGGGCAGGCACTGAAGCTTTCTTT
-,TRBV20-1,-,TRBJ1-1,CSARSNSVNTEAFF,TGCAGTGCTAGATCTAACAGTGTGAACACTGAAGCTTTCTTT
TRBD1,TRBV6-1,medium-sized,TRBJ2-3,CASSADRGTQYF,TGTGCCAGCAGTGCCGACAGGGGTACGCAGTATTTT
TRBD2,TRBV25-1,-,TRBJ2-5,CASGTSGGETQYF,TGTGCCAGCGGGACTAGCGGGGGAGAGACCCAGTACTTC
TRBD1,TRBV30,-,TRBJ1-5,CAWSVGQVNQPQHF,TGTGCCTGGAGTGTAGGACAGGTCAATCAGCCCCAGCATTTT